This T cell receptor (beta chain) was documented in a study of blood T cell repertoires in COVID-19. Study at large: Acute-phase and convalescent COVID-19 samples originated in the United States, Italy and Spain.

Authors' processing steps: The assay estimated nucleated cells by amplifying reference gene primers. Clones were read by immunoSEQ multiplex PCR, and TCRdb kept only the in-frame ones, dropping some. D and trimming were read from the DNA, whereas the V and J calls and clone size are those reported in that table. The sample lists some 250,000 clones, around 79% occurring once. There are 15 residues in the CDR3. Germline assignment: CDR1 SGHNT and CDR2 YYREEE (reference sequence). Trimming at V came to 0 bases and at J to 6 bases, leaving 4 bases not matched to a gene. The chain links TRBV5-4 to TRBJ2-3; TRBD2 agrees at 10 bases. This receptor was obtained from a woman older than 75 with acute or convalescent COVID-19. Sequenced material: peripheral blood. The CDR3, as DNA: TGTGCCAGCAGCTTGGGACTAGCGGGTGGGGATACGCAGTATTTT. Protein: CASSLGLAGGDTQYF.